One sample yielded the 9 T cell receptor beta chains listed below, sequenced in a study of OX40 agonist ivuxolimab in advanced cancers. Assay used: immunoSEQ multiplex PCR; TCRdb lists only in-frame clones, some missing. The sample includes some 39,000 clones, 80% to 90% of them seen just once. The material sequenced was CD4+ or CD8+ T cells sorted from blood, taken in a trial of the OX40 agonist ivuxolimab. The receptor set was obtained from an adult with an advanced solid tumor such as melanoma, head and neck, liver or kidney cancer.

CDR3 sequence reads: CASSQTGLEQYF. The CDR3 DNA reads TGTGCCAGCAGCCAAACAGGGTTGGAGCAGTACTTC. J is TRBJ2-7 and V is TRBV14, with D possibly being TRBD1 (6 bases). Deletions cut 2 bases from V and 7 bases from J, with 9 bases between. CDR1 and CDR2 from the germline V gene are SGHDN and FVKESK. The CDR3 length is 12 residues.

This chain uses TRBV7-9 with TRBJ2-3; weak D call: TRBD2 (5 bases). This CDR3 comprises 12 residues. V lost 1 base and J lost 9, with 8 bases in between. Germline loops: CDR1 SEHNR, CDR2 FQNEAQ (reference sequence). The CDR3 nucleotides read TGTGCCAGCAGCTTAGAAGAGCGGACGCAGTATTTT. Its translation: CASSLEERTQYF.

The J gene is TRBJ1-6, the V gene TRBV28; 7 bases agree with TRBD1. CDR3 length: 15 residues. The V and J ends lost 5 bases and 7 bases, in that order; junction bases with no gene match: 8. Germline values: CDR1 MDHEN, CDR2 SYDVKM. The CDR3 sequence: CASSPQGEENSPLHF. In DNA form, the CDR3 reads TGTGCCAGCAGTCCCCAGGGGGAGGAAAATTCACCCCTCCACTTT.

The chain employs TRBV2 and TRBJ1-4; D remains unclear. Trimming pared 6 bases from V and 4 bases from J, leaving 9 bases between. Per the germline V gene, CDR1 is SNHLY and CDR2 is FYNNEI. The CDR3 loop spans 13 amino acids. CDR3 DNA: TGTGCCAGCAGGCCGGGGTTTAATGAAAAACTGTTTTTT. This codes for CASRPGFNEKLFF.

J is TRBJ1-2 and V is TRBV27, with 7 bases fitting TRBD1. Germline CDR1 reads MNHEY; CDR2 reads SMNVEV (reference sequence). CDR3 size: 12 residues. V was clipped by 3 bases and J by 7 bases; unmatched bases: 2. CDR3 nucleotides: TGTGCCAGCAGTTTCCAGGGGGGTGGCTACACCTTC. Translating gives CASSFQGGGYTF.

CDR3 sequence: CASKTGRTEAFF. CDR3 DNA: TGCGCCAGCAAAACAGGGCGGACTGAAGCTTTCTTT. The chain employs TRBV10-1 and TRBJ1-1; TRBD1 might be the D (6 bases). This CDR3 spans 12 amino acids. Trimming took off 7 bases at V and 5 bases at J, with 11 bases between the two ends. The germline CDR1 and CDR2 sequences are WNHNN and SYGVQD (reference sequence).

The chain employs TRBV5-5 and TRBJ2-3; D may be TRBD1 or TRBD2 (5 bases each). The CDR3 has 15 amino acids. The germline V gene has CDR1 SGHKS and CDR2 YYEKEE (reference sequence). Trimming left V 4 bases short and J 6 bases short, with 18 bases between. The CDR3 loop reads CASSLTAVRVDTQYF. CDR3 in DNA: TGTGCCAGCAGCCTGACAGCGGTCAGGGTCGATACGCAGTATTTT.

V usage is TRBV27 and J usage is TRBJ1-1, with a tentative D call TRBD1 (5 bases). This CDR3 has 14 residues. Trimming removed 5 bases from V and 1 base from J, with 11 bases in between. CDR1 MNHEY and CDR2 SMNVEV come from the germline V gene (reference sequence). CDR3 protein: CASSPGHRNTEAFF. As DNA, the CDR3 is TGTGCCAGCAGTCCTGGACATAGGAACACTGAAGCTTTCTTT.

This clone is a singleton in its sample. The V and J genes are TRBV10-2 and TRBJ1-4; no reliable D call. Deletions cut 6 bases from V and 0 bases from J, with 8 bases between. Germline V CDR1 and CDR2: WSHSY, SAAADI. The CDR3 is 14 residues long. The CDR3 DNA reads TGCGCCAGCAGGGACGGCGCAACTAATGAAAAACTGTTTTTT. Its protein is CASRDGATNEKLFF.